These T cell receptor beta chains were read from a single sample in a study of blood T cell repertoires in COVID-19. Using immunoSEQ multiplex PCR, the repertoire was profiled, and TCRdb retains in-frame clones only, with some absent. Of more than 70,000 clones listed, approximately 90% are singletons. Material: peripheral blood. These receptors all come from a young woman with acute or convalescent COVID-19. The CDR3 runs from the conserved cysteine through the conserved F or W. D genes are given only for firm matches. Not every row has a clone size; where given, it reads once, few, many or a size class.

d_call | clone_size | j_call | v_call | cdr3_nt | cdr3_aa
. | once | TRBJ1-1 | TRBV19 | TGTGCCAGTAGTCAGGGGCGTGACACTGAAGCTTTCTTT | CASSQGRDTEAFF
TRBD2 | . | TRBJ2-3 | TRBV19 | TGTGCCAGTAGTCCCGGACTAGCGGCCCACACAGATACGCAGTATTTT | CASSPGLAAHTDTQYF
TRBD1 | once | TRBJ2-2 | TRBV9 | TGTGCCAGCAGCCCACACAGGGGGACCGGGGAGCTGTTTTTT | CASSPHRGTGELFF
TRBD1 | . | TRBJ1-1 | TRBV6-5 | TGTGCCAGCGGAAGGACAGGGTTGACTGAAGCTTTCTTT | CASGRTGLTEAFF
TRBD1 | . | TRBJ1-1 | TRBV7-8 | TGTGCCAGCAGCCCTCGGGACAGCAAGAACACTGAAGCTTTCTTT | CASSPRDSKNTEAFF
TRBD1 | . | TRBJ1-1 | TRBV9 | TGTGCCAGCAGCGAGTTGACAGGGGAAGATGAAGCTTTCTTT | CASSELTGEDEAFF
TRBD2 | . | TRBJ2-3 | TRBV19 | TGTGCCAGTAGTTCAGCGGGAGTCGATACGCAGTATTTT | CASSSAGVDTQYF
. | . | TRBJ2-7 | TRBV27 | TGTGCCAGCAGTTTAAGGGGGAGTTACGAGCAGTACTTC | CASSLRGSYEQYF
. | . | TRBJ1-1 | TRBV6-5 | TGTGCCAGCAGCCGGGGAAACACTGAAGCTTTCTTT | CASSRGNTEAFF
TRBD2 | . | TRBJ2-1 | TRBV3-1/TRBV3-2 | TGTGCCAGCAGTCGGCTTGGACTAGGAGGTTTCAATGAGCAGTTCTTC | CASSRLGLGGFNEQFF
TRBD1 | . | TRBJ1-2 | TRBV7-8 | TGTGCCAGCAGCTTACAGGCAGGGGGCCGTGGCTACACCTTC | CASSLQAGGRGYTF
TRBD1 | . | TRBJ1-2 | TRBV5-8 | TGTGCCAGCAGCGATGGACAGGGGGACTATGGCTACACCTTC | CASSDGQGDYGYTF
TRBD1 | . | TRBJ1-1 | TRBV7-9 | TGTGCCAGCAGCTCCGACAGGGGTCCTTACACTGAAGCTTTCTTT | CASSSDRGPYTEAFF
. | . | TRBJ1-1 | TRBV28 | TGTGCCAGCAGTTTGCGATGGTACCTGAACACTGAAGCTTTCTTT | CASSLRWYLNTEAFF
. | few | TRBJ1-6 | TRBV6-6 | TGTGCCAGCAGTTCTACAGGGCAATCACCCCTCCACTTT | CASSSTGQSPLHF
TRBD1 | . | TRBJ1-3 | TRBV18 | TGTGCCAGCTCACCAACCGGGACAGACCCCTACTCTGGAAACACCATATATTTT | CASSPTGTDPYSGNTIYF
. | medium-sized | TRBJ2-4 | TRBV7-9 | TGTGCCAGCAGCTCCGGGGCTGCGGGGCGGGACATTCAGTACTTC | CASSSGAAGRDIQYF
TRBD2 | . | TRBJ2-3 | TRBV7-8 | TGTGCCAGCACCTCATATAGCGGGGGGGGCACAGATACGCAGTATTTT | CASTSYSGGGTDTQYF
TRBD2 | . | TRBJ2-3 | TRBV4-3 | TGCGCCAGCAGCCAGACGGTGGGACTAGCGGGGGCCACAGATACGCAGTATTTT | CASSQTVGLAGATDTQYF
TRBD2 | . | TRBJ2-1 | TRBV29-1 | TGCAGCGTGAACAGAGGGACTAGCTTCAATGAGCAGTTCTTC | CSVNRGTSFNEQFF